This record concerns one T cell receptor (beta chain) sequence. This sample was taken from a study of T cell responses to AZD1222 COVID-19 vaccine. The germline CDR1 and CDR2 sequences are MNHEY and SVGEGT. Deletions cut 3 bases from V and 0 bases from J, with 9 bases between. The length of the CDR3 is 15 residues. TCRdb's copy holds only in-frame clones and misses some; the assay was immunoSEQ multiplex PCR. The data show over 150,000 clones, under 95% seen once. The sequence came from an adult who received the AZD1222 COVID-19 vaccine. The chain employs TRBV6-2 or TRBV6-3 and TRBJ1-5; D call uncertain. Source: peripheral blood, taken 28 days after the second AZD1222 dose. The CDR3 loop reads CASSYMADSNQPQHF. The DNA of the CDR3 is TGTGCCAGCAGTTATATGGCAGATAGCAATCAGCCCCAGCATTTT.